Listed here are 23 T cell receptor beta chains from one sample, sequenced in a study of blood T cell repertoires in COVID-19 (dated by TCRdb to the early 2020s). Library prep was done by the immunoSEQ multiplex PCR assay. TCRdb retrieved this table from immuneACCESS and kept in-frame rearrangements only. Not all clones are present; in checked studies, unresolved V genes account for under half, and no reason is known for the remainder. The sample table lists 200,000 to 250,000 clones, approximately 88% of them with a count of one. 10% of the sample is taken by the ten largest. Specimen: PBMCs or T cells enriched from blood (not recorded which). The source of these receptors is a man aged 18 to 30 with acute COVID-19.

The chain couples TRBV29-1 to TRBJ2-1; 13 bases map to TRBD2. V gave up 2 bases and J gave up 8 bases; unmatched junction bases: 9. This CDR3 is built from 16 residues. Germline V gene sequence: CDR1 SQVTM, CDR2 ANQGSEA. CDR3 bases: TGCAGCGTTGAACCCGGGACTAGCGGGACTACGGATGAGCAGTTCTTC. As protein: CSVEPGTSGTTDEQFF.

As for this clone: Additional DNA sequences in this sample encode the identical CDR3. The CDR3 here is CASSLAGSSYNEQFF. The CDR3, as DNA: TGTGCCAGCAGCTTGGCAGGAAGCTCCTACAATGAGCAGTTCTTC. The V call is TRBV11-3, the J call TRBJ2-1, with no clear D. The CDR3 is 15 residues long. The V end lost 3 bases, the J end lost 0 bases, and 9 bases lay between the germline ends. Germline V gene lookup returns CDR1 SGHNT and CDR2 YENEEA.

The genes are TRBV19 and TRBJ2-1; 12 bases match TRBD2. This CDR3 has 16 amino acids. V lost 6 bases, J lost 5 bases, and 8 bases stayed unmatched. Germline values: CDR1 LNHDA, CDR2 SQIVND (reference sequence). The chain's CDR3 is CASSIRLAGVDNEQFF. Written as DNA, the CDR3 is TGTGCCAGTAGCATTCGACTAGCGGGAGTTGACAATGAGCAGTTCTTC.

The J gene is TRBJ2-3, the V gene TRBV11-3; perhaps TRBD2 as D (6 bases). The CDR3 length is 16 residues. The V end was cut by 5 bases, the J end by 1 base, with 16 bases between. The germline V gene encodes CDR1 SGHNT and CDR2 YENEEA. CDR3 nucleotides: TGTGCCAGCAGCCCCCTCGGGGGACCGGGCACAGATACGCAGTATTTT. Its protein product is CASSPLGGPGTDTQYF.

To note about this clone: Other DNA sequences in this sample translate to the same CDR3. The chain uses TRBV19 and TRBJ2-7; 8 positions agree with TRBD1. V lost 4 bases, J lost 3 bases, and 2 bases stayed unmatched. Looked up from germline, CDR1 is LNHDA and CDR2 is SQIVND (reference sequence). CDR3 size: 13 residues. The DNA of the CDR3 is TGTGCCAGTAGTACTGACAGGGGCTACGAGCAGTACTTC. It is translated as CASSTDRGYEQYF.

The gene calls are TRBV29-1 and TRBJ2-3, with D unresolved. V was trimmed by 1 base and J by 2 bases, leaving 10 bases between them. Per the germline V gene, CDR1 is SQVTM and CDR2 is ANQGSEA. There are 14 residues in the CDR3. The CDR3 nucleotides are TGCAGCGTTGAAGCTCCTTCCCTCACAGATACGCAGTATTTT. Translated, it gives CSVEAPSLTDTQYF.

The rearrangement links TRBV18 to TRBJ2-7, with TRBD2 as a possible D gene (5 bases). The germline CDR1 and CDR2 sequences are KGHSH and LQKENI. Trimming took off 2 bases at V and 1 base at J, with 6 bases between the two ends. The CDR3 has 13 residues. This CDR3 is CASSPGESYEQYF. CDR3 coding DNA: TGTGCCAGCTCACCAGGGGAGTCCTACGAGCAGTACTTC.

The chain links TRBV3-1 (or the pseudogene TRBV3-2) to TRBJ2-7, with unresolved D. Germline V gene data show CDR1 as LGHDT and CDR2 as YNNKEL (reference sequence). The V end lost 2 bases, the J end lost 2 bases, and 7 bases lay between the germline ends. This CDR3 has 13 amino acids. CDR3 sequence: CASSQFHPYEQYF. As DNA, the CDR3 is TGTGCCAGCAGCCAATTTCATCCCTACGAGCAGTACTTC.

This CDR3 is CAWSVNPQGNQPQHF. The DNA of the CDR3 is TGTGCCTGGAGTGTAAACCCGCAGGGCAATCAGCCCCAGCATTTT. The chain joins TRBV30 to TRBJ1-5; D is uncertain. The V gene lost 0 bases and the J gene lost 2 bases, with 11 bases spanning the gap. Germline lookup yields CDR1 GTSNPN and CDR2 SVGIG (reference sequence). CDR3 size: 15 residues. Based on the CDR3 plus reference TRBV30 and TRBJ1-5, the full variable domain is SQTIHQWPATLVQPVGSPLSLECTVEGTSNPNLYWYRQAAGRGLQLLFYSVGIGQISSEVPQNLSASRPQDRQFILSSKKLLLSDSGFYLCAWSVNPQGNQPQHFGDGTRLSIL.

The chain links TRBV3-1 (or the pseudogene TRBV3-2) to TRBJ2-1; 10 bases align to TRBD2. V lost 0 bases, J lost 5 bases, and 7 bases stayed unmatched. Germline V gene sequence: CDR1 LGHDT, CDR2 YNNKEL (reference sequence). CDR3 size: 17 residues. CDR3 protein: CASSQEFTAGGHNEQFF. The DNA for the CDR3 is TGTGCCAGCAGCCAAGAGTTTACAGCGGGAGGGCACAATGAGCAGTTCTTC.

This sequence joins TRBV6-2 or TRBV6-3 and TRBJ2-1, with D maybe TRBD1 (6 bases). V lost 0 bases, J lost 9 bases, and 30 bases lay in between. This CDR3 is 20 amino acids long. Germline values: CDR1 MNHEY, CDR2 SVGEGT. For the CDR3, the DNA is TGTGCCAGCAGTTACTCGAGGGTCTTTATCAGCGCCCCAGAAGGGGGTGAGCAGTTCTTC. Its translation: CASSYSRVFISAPEGGEQFF.

V is TRBV6-5 and J is TRBJ1-2; D gene unclear. The CDR3 spans 14 residues. Germline CDR1 is MNHEY and CDR2 is SVGAGI. V was shortened by 6 bases and J by 3 bases, with 14 bases between the two germline ends. The CDR3 protein is CASSPEGRDYGYTF. The CDR3 nucleotides are TGTGCCAGCAGCCCAGAGGGCCGAGACTATGGCTACACCTTC.

The rearrangement links TRBV7-2 to TRBJ2-1; the match to TRBD2 covers 10 bases. This CDR3 contains 16 residues. V gave up 5 bases and J gave up 6 bases; unmatched junction bases: 10. CDR1 is SGHTA, CDR2 FQGNSA, per germline. The CDR3 is CASSLSGGRRANEQFF. The CDR3 coding sequence is TGTGCCAGCAGCCTTAGCGGGGGGCGGCGAGCCAATGAGCAGTTCTTC.

The genes are TRBV24-1 and TRBJ2-2, with TRBD1 as a possible D gene (6 bases). The CDR3 spans 14 residues. Germline assignment: CDR1 KGHDR and CDR2 SFDVKD. V was shortened by 4 bases and J by 6 bases, with 11 bases between the two germline ends. CDR3 sequence reads: CATSDPGVAGELFF. DNA for the CDR3: TGTGCCACCAGTGACCCAGGGGTCGCCGGGGAGCTGTTTTTT.

J is TRBJ2-6 and V is TRBV3-1 (or the pseudogene TRBV3-2), with 7 positions matching TRBD2. The V segment lost 2 bases and the J segment 2 bases; nucleotides outside the gene matches: 15. The CDR3 covers 20 residues. The V gene's germline CDR1 is LGHDT and CDR2 YNNKEL (reference sequence). CDR3 nucleotide sequence: TGTGCCAGCAGCCAACCACAAATTAGACTAGCTCTGCCTGGGGCCAACGTCCTGACTTTC. Residues: CASSQPQIRLALPGANVLTF.

This clone has more than one count but fewer than ten. The chain uses TRBV4-2 and TRBJ2-7; no definite D call. The CDR3 spans 13 residues. V was shortened by 1 base and J by 0 bases, with 4 bases between the two germline ends. Per germline, CDR1 LGHNA and CDR2 YNFKEQ. This CDR3 is CASSQGHSYEQYF. The CDR3 DNA reads TGTGCCAGCAGCCAAGGACACTCCTACGAGCAGTACTTC.

This rearrangement joins TRBV4-2 to TRBJ1-2; tentative D call: TRBD1 (5 bases). V shed 0 bases and J shed 4 bases, with 9 bases lying between them. Germline loops: CDR1 LGHNA, CDR2 YNFKEQ. The CDR3 is 14 residues long. The CDR3 sequence is CASSQDSGVYGYTF. The CDR3, as DNA: TGTGCCAGCAGCCAAGATTCGGGGGTCTATGGCTACACCTTC.

In DNA form, the CDR3 reads TGTGCCAGCAGTTTATATGCAGGGGGCCCCCACGAGCAGTACTTC. Translation gives CASSLYAGGPHEQYF. The chain uses TRBV28 and TRBJ2-7, with TRBD1 identical over 8 bases. This CDR3 contains 15 residues. Germline assignment: CDR1 MDHEN and CDR2 SYDVKM. V gave up 1 base and J gave up 5 bases; unmatched junction bases: 7.

The gene calls are TRBV9 and TRBJ2-5, with 10 bases aligning to TRBD1. After removal of 0 bases from V and 5 bases from J, the junction contained 7 bases not matched to a gene. The CDR3 runs to 16 residues. Germline V CDR1 and CDR2: SGDLS, YYNGEE. The CDR3 reads CASSVAPGQGMETQYF. The CDR3 coding sequence is TGTGCCAGCAGCGTAGCCCCGGGACAGGGGATGGAGACCCAGTACTTC. The whole variable domain, remainder taken from reference TRBV9 and TRBJ2-5, is DSGVTQTPKHLITATGQRVTLRCSPRSGDLSVYWYQQSLDQGLQFLIQYYNGEERAKGNILERFSAQQFPDLHSELNLSSLELGDSALYFCASSVAPGQGMETQYFGPGTRLLVL.

The chain carries TRBV11-1 and TRBJ2-6, with 10 positions matching TRBD1. This CDR3 comprises 15 residues. CDR1 and CDR2 from the germline V gene are SGHAT and FQDESV (reference sequence). With 11 bases clipped from V and 1 base from J, the junction kept 5 bases outside the gene matches. CDR3 bases: TGTGCCTGCCGACAGGGGGCTTCTGGGGCCAACGTCCTGACTTTC. This codes for CACRQGASGANVLTF.

This sequence joins TRBV28 and TRBJ2-7, with 7 bases fitting TRBD1. Unmatched junction bases numbered 15, after V lost 6 bases and J lost 7 bases. The CDR3 loop spans 15 amino acids. Germline CDR1 and CDR2: MDHEN and SYDVKM. CDR3 DNA: TGTGCCAGCAGACCTAGACAGGGCGCCTTCCTGGAGCAGTACTTC. Translated: CASRPRQGAFLEQYF.

The chain employs TRBV5-1 and TRBJ1-1; unclear D gene. V shed 4 bases and J shed 1 base, with 17 bases lying between them. The CDR3 totals 16 residues. Germline CDR1 is SGHRS and CDR2 is YFSETQ. CDR3 protein: CASSRWRTSRNTEAFF. DNA for the CDR3: TGCGCCAGCAGCCGATGGAGGACGTCTAGGAACACTGAAGCTTTCTTT.

This rearrangement joins TRBV30 to TRBJ1-3; a weak D match, TRBD1 (6 bases). Germline loops: CDR1 GTSNPN, CDR2 SVGIG (reference sequence). This CDR3 comprises 13 residues. The CDR3 DNA reads TGTGCTCGACAGGAGAGCTCTGGAAACACCATATATTTT. The encoded protein is CARQESSGNTIYF.